These 25 T cell receptor beta chains were all obtained from the same sample, sequenced in a study of T-cell memory formation after mild COVID-19. MiXCR, run by TCRdb on the 5' RACE reads, gives a single entry per CDR3 protein. The table records 200,000 to 250,000 distinct CDR3 sequences, 27% of them present only once. The sample comprised PBMCs or a T cell subset sorted from them (not recorded which). These receptors were collected from an adult woman who had mild COVID-19 (a few samples of this study predate the infection). Cell type and time point are not known.

Only a few counts were recorded for this clonotype. This chain joins TRBV7-9 and TRBJ2-6, with D uncertain. The ends were cut back, 1 base at V and 0 bases at J, with 16 bases in the middle. CDR3 length: 19 residues. Germline loops: CDR1 SEHNR, CDR2 FQNEAQ (reference sequence). CDR3 amino acids: CASSLGIGKESSGANVLTF. CDR3 sequence (DNA): TGTGCCAGCAGCTTAGGGATAGGGAAGGAGAGCTCTGGGGCCAACGTCCTGACTTTC. The variable domain in full, completed from reference TRBV7-9 and TRBJ2-6, reads DTGVSQNPRHKITKRGQNVTFRCDPISEHNRLYWYRQTLGQGPEFLTYFQNEAQLEKSRLLSDRFSAERPKGSFSTLEIQRTEQGDSAMYLCASSLGIGKESSGANVLTFGAGSRLTVL.

Only a few counts were recorded for this clonotype. The rearrangement joins TRBV11-2 to TRBJ2-5; 14 bases are a match to TRBD2. The germline V gene encodes CDR1 SGHAT and CDR2 FQNNGV. Trimming cost V 4 bases and J 4 bases; bases outside gene matches: 2. The CDR3 is 15 amino acids. The CDR3 reads CASSWGTSGRETQYF. CDR3 DNA: TGTGCCAGCAGCTGGGGGACTAGCGGGAGAGAGACCCAGTACTTC. Using reference TRBV11-2 and TRBJ2-5 for the parts outside the CDR3, the full variable domain is EAGVAQSPRYKIIEKRQSVAFWCNPISGHATLYWYQQILGQGPKLLIQFQNNGVVDDSQLPKDRFSAERLKGVDSTLKIQPAKLEDSAVYLCASSWGTSGRETQYFGPGTRLLVL.

This chain uses TRBV7-9 with TRBJ2-7; D not resolved. The CDR3 sequence is 13 residues long. The V gene lost 5 bases and the J gene lost 0 bases, with 8 bases spanning the gap. Germline assignment: CDR1 SEHNR and CDR2 FQNEAQ (reference sequence). CDR3 sequence: CASSAAHSYEQYF. CDR3 bases: TGTGCCAGCAGCGCAGCACACTCCTACGAGCAGTACTTC.

In this sample, this clonotype turned up a few times. The chain has TRBV30 and TRBJ2-7; no firm D call. The CDR3 length is 13 residues. Germline V gene sequence: CDR1 GTSNPN, CDR2 SVGIG (reference sequence). CDR3 in amino acids: CALNLGGAYEQYF. CDR3 in DNA: TGTGCTCTCAACTTGGGCGGCGCCTACGAGCAGTACTTC.

This clonotype was seen only a few times. The chain uses TRBV7-6 and TRBJ2-3; D may be TRBD2 (6 bases). Trimming removed 1 base at V and 5 bases at J, with 13 bases between. The germline CDR1 and CDR2 sequences are SGHVS and FNYEAQ. This CDR3 region has 15 residues. CDR3 protein: CASSLVAGPLDTQYF. In DNA form, the CDR3 reads TGTGCCAGCAGCTTAGTGGCGGGGCCCCTAGATACGCAGTATTTT.

This clonotype has only a few counts. CDR3 nucleotides: TGTGCCAGCCTCCCCGGGGGTGGCACTGAAGCTTTCTTT. It yields the protein CASLPGGGTEAFF. This chain links TRBV6-1 with TRBJ1-1; D perhaps matches TRBD1 (5 bases). The CDR3 totals 13 residues. V lost 8 bases and J lost 4, with 14 bases in between. Germline lookup yields CDR1 MNHNS and CDR2 SASEGT.

V and J are TRBV15 and TRBJ1-6, with a tentative D call TRBD1 (5 bases). Trimming stripped 6 bases from V and 10 bases from J, with 13 bases between. There are 13 residues in the CDR3. CDR1 is LNHNV, CDR2 YYDKDF, per germline (reference sequence). The CDR3 loop is CATRGSRGSPLHF. In nucleotides, the CDR3 is TGTGCCACCAGGGGTTCCCGGGGGTCACCCCTCCACTTT.

This clonotype appeared a few times. The V and J genes are TRBV2 and TRBJ1-1; 8 nucleotides line up with TRBD1. This CDR3 spans 12 amino acids. In germline, CDR1 is SNHLY, CDR2 FYNNEI. Trimming cost V 5 bases and J 11 bases; bases outside gene matches: 7. Here the CDR3 reads CASSLDRGDAFF. DNA for the CDR3: TGTGCCAGCAGTCTCGACAGGGGCGACGCTTTCTTT.

The chain employs TRBV7-2 and TRBJ2-1; D is perhaps TRBD1 (6 bases). Germline values: CDR1 SGHTA, CDR2 FQGNSA. The CDR3 consists of 14 residues. The V gene lost 5 bases and the J gene lost 8 bases, with 16 bases spanning the gap. CDR3 residues: CASSPRLGADEQFF. The CDR3 nucleotides are TGTGCCAGCAGCCCCAGGCTGGGGGCGGATGAGCAGTTCTTC.

Details on this clonotype: Germline and junction disagree at one end, which may indicate a read error. The V gene is TRBV6-2 or TRBV6-3, the J gene TRBJ2-1, with a weak D call TRBD2 (6 bases). The CDR3 length is 15 residues. Germline V gives CDR1 MNHEY, CDR2 SVGEGT. DNA of the CDR3: TGTGACAGCAGTTACGGGAGCGGGTACTACAATGAGCAGTTCTTC. It codes for CDSSYGSGYYNEQFF.

A word on this clonotype: At one end, the junction sequence differs from germline, possibly due to a read error. J is TRBJ2-5 and V is TRBV15, with a tentative D call TRBD1 (6 bases). Germline V CDR1 and CDR2: LNHNV, YYDKDF (reference sequence). The CDR3 loop spans 13 amino acids. CDR3 residues: CATSRDRGENQYF. The CDR3 DNA sequence: TGTGCCACCAGCAGAGACAGGGGTGAGAACCAGTACTTC.

V gene TRBV5-1 combines with J gene TRBJ1-2; 10 nucleotides match TRBD1. CDR3 size: 16 residues. The V gene end was trimmed by 4 bases and the J gene end by 8 bases; junction bases not matched to a gene: 14. Germline CDR1 and CDR2: SGHRS and YFSETQ. CDR3 DNA sequence: TGCGCCAGCAGCACTCGACAGGGGGCGGACATTTGGGGCTACACCTTC. It yields the protein CASSTRQGADIWGYTF.

The rearrangement joins TRBV28 to TRBJ1-5; 10 bases map to TRBD1. The ends lost 5 bases at V and 7 bases at J; junction bases unmatched: 8. In germline, CDR1 is MDHEN, CDR2 SYDVKM. The CDR3 is 15 residues long. CDR3 sequence: CASSIRQGAYQPQHF. The CDR3 bases are TGTGCCAGCAGTATAAGACAGGGGGCGTACCAGCCCCAGCATTTT.

This clonotype was counted only a few times. This rearrangement joins TRBV7-2 to TRBJ2-3, with 7 bases lining up with TRBD2. Germline CDR1 reads SGHTA; CDR2 reads FQGNSA. V lost 5 bases, J lost 1 base, and 6 bases stayed unmatched. The CDR3 length is 15 residues. For the CDR3, the DNA is TGTGCCAGCAGCCCCGGGGGGATGGGCACAGATACGCAGTATTTT. This encodes CASSPGGMGTDTQYF. Combining the CDR3 with reference TRBV7-2 and TRBJ2-3 gives the whole variable domain GAGVSQSPSNKVTEKGKDVELRCDPISGHTALYWYRQSLGQGLEFLIYFQGNSAPDKSGLPSDRFSAERTGGSVSTLTIQRTQQEDSAVYLCASSPGGMGTDTQYFGPGTRLTVL.

This clonotype was seen repeatedly, ten times or more. The genes are TRBV29-1 and TRBJ1-3; 8 positions match TRBD1. Germline values: CDR1 SQVTM, CDR2 ANQGSEA. CDR3 size: 17 residues. Trimming took 0 bases from V and 1 from J; bases not matched to a gene: 8. DNA of the CDR3: TGCAGCGTTGAAGATGTTAACAGGGGGACTTCTGGAAACACCATATATTTT. Translated: CSVEDVNRGTSGNTIYF.

This clonotype was seen a handful of times. V gene TRBV27 combines with J gene TRBJ1-2; the D gene is possibly TRBD1 (6 bases). CDR3 length: 13 residues. The ends were cut back, 2 bases at V and 5 bases at J, with 9 bases in the middle. CDR1 and CDR2 from the germline V gene are MNHEY and SMNVEV (reference sequence). The CDR3 region has the DNA TGTGCCAGCAGTTTAAGGCAGGGGTATGGCTACACCTTC. Its protein is CASSLRQGYGYTF.

The chain is built from TRBV4-1 and TRBJ1-2; unclear D gene. The V end lost 3 bases, the J end lost 8 bases, and 19 bases lay between the germline ends. Germline CDR1 and CDR2: MGHRA and YSYEKL. This CDR3 spans 15 amino acids. CDR3: CASSQLGLSGWGYTF. CDR3 DNA: TGCGCCAGCAGCCAGCTCGGGCTCTCCGGATGGGGCTACACCTTC.

V is TRBV24-1 and J is TRBJ2-1; TRBD1 might be the D (5 bases). The CDR3 totals 15 residues. The V end was cut by 5 bases, the J end by 0 bases, with 10 bases between. Germline CDR1 KGHDR, CDR2 SFDVKD. The CDR3 DNA follows: TGTGCCACCAGTGCCCAGCAGGGCTCCTACAATGAGCAGTTCTTC. It translates to CATSAQQGSYNEQFF.

The chain links TRBV12-3 or TRBV12-4 to TRBJ1-1; weak D call: TRBD1 (6 bases). CDR3 length: 14 amino acids. V lost 4 bases to trimming and J lost 1 base, with 10 bases between them. CDR3 residues: CASSWRGGNTEAFF. CDR3 in DNA: TGTGCCAGCAGTTGGAGGGGGGGGAACACTGAAGCTTTCTTT.

This clonotype was detected a few times. V gene TRBV20-1 combines with J gene TRBJ2-7; 13 nucleotides agree with TRBD2. Unmatched junction bases numbered 2, after V lost 3 bases and J lost 0 bases. CDR3 length: 15 amino acids. Germline V lookup: CDR1 DFQATT, CDR2 SNEGSKA (reference sequence). CDR3 sequence: CSASGLAGDSYEQYF. CDR3 coding DNA: TGCAGTGCTAGTGGACTAGCGGGGGACTCCTACGAGCAGTACTTC.

V is TRBV6-2 or TRBV6-3 and J is TRBJ1-2; D is uncertain. Deletions cut 6 bases from V and 3 bases from J, with 14 bases between. This CDR3 is 14 amino acids long. CDR1 is MNHEY, CDR2 SVGEGT, per germline. CDR3 loop: CASSPVGNYYGYTF. CDR3 DNA: TGTGCCAGCAGCCCCGTAGGAAACTACTATGGCTACACCTTC.

The chain uses TRBV7-9 and TRBJ1-6; TRBD1 agrees at 10 bases. This CDR3 is built from 16 residues. Per the germline V gene, CDR1 is SEHNR and CDR2 is FQNEAQ (reference sequence). With 5 bases clipped from V and 5 bases from J, the junction kept 6 bases outside the gene matches. The DNA of the CDR3 is TGTGCCAGCAGCCGGTACGGACAGGGGGATAATTCACCCCTCCACTTT. Translation: CASSRYGQGDNSPLHF.

This sequence joins TRBV12-3 or TRBV12-4 and TRBJ2-7; D is possibly TRBD2 (5 bases). This CDR3 is built from 12 residues. V dropped 6 bases and J dropped 6 bases, with 12 bases sitting between them. CDR3 coding DNA: TGTGCCAGCAGACAAAGTACTAGCGAGCAGTACTTC. It encodes CASRQSTSEQYF.

The chain combines TRBV4-3 with TRBJ1-1; D gene ambiguous. The CDR3 loop spans 15 amino acids. Trimming removed 3 bases at V and 3 bases at J, with 14 bases between. CDR1 is LGHNA and CDR2 is YSLEER in the germline V gene. The DNA for the CDR3 is TGCGCCAGCAGCCAGGAAGGCCGTTTAGACACTGAAGCTTTCTTT. It yields the protein CASSQEGRLDTEAFF.

In its sample, this clonotype was seen a few times. The chain couples TRBV5-6 to TRBJ2-7; the D is unclear. Germline V gene sequence: CDR1 SGHDT, CDR2 YYEEEE. The length of the CDR3 is 13 residues. The V end lost 1 base, the J end lost 3 bases, and 8 bases lay between the germline ends. DNA of the CDR3: TGTGCCAGCAGCTTGATGACCGACTACGAGCAGTACTTC. It yields the protein CASSLMTDYEQYF.